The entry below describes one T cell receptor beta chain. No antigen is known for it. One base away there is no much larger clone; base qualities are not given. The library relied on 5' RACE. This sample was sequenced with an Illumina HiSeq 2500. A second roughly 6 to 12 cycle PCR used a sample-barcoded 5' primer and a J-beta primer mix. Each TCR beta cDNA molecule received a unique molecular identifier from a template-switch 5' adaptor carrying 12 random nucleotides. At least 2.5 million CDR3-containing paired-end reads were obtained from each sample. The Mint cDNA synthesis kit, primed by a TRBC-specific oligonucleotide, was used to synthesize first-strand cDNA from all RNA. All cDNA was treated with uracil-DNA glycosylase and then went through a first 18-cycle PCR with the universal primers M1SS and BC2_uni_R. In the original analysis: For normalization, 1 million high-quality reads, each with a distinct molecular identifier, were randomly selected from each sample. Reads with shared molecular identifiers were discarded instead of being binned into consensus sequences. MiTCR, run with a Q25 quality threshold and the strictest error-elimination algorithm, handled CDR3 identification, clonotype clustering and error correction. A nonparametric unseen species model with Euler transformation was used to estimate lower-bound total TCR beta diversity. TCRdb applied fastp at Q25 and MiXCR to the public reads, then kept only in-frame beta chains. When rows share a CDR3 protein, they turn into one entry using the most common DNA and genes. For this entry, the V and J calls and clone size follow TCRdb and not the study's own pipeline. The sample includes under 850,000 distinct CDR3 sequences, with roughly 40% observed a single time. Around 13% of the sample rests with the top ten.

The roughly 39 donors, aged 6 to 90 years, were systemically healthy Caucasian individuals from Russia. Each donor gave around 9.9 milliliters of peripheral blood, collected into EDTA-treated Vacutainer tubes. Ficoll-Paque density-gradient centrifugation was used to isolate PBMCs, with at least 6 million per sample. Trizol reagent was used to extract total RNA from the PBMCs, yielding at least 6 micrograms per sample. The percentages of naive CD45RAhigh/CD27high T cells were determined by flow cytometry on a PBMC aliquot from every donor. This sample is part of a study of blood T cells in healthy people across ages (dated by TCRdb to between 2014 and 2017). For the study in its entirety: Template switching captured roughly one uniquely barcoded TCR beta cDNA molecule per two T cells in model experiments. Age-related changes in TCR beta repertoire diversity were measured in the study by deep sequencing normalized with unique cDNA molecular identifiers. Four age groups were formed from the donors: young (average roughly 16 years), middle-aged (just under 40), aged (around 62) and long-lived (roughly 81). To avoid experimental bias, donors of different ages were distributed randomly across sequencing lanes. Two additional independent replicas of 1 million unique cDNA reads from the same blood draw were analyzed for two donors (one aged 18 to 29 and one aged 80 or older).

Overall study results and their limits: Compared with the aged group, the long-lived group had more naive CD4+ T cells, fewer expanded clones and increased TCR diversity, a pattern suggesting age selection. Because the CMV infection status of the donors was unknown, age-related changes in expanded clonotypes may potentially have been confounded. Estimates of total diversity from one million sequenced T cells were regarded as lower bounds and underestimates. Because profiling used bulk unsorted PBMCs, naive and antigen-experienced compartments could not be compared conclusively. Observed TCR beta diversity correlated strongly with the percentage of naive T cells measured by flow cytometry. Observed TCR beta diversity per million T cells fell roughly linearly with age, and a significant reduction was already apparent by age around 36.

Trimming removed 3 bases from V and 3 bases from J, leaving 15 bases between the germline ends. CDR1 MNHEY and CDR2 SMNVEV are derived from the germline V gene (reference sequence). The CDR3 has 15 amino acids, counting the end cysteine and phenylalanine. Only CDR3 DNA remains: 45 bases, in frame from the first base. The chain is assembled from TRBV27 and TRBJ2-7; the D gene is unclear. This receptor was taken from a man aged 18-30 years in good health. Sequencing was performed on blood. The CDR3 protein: CASSFEPERYYEQYF. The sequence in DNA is TGTGCCAGCAGTTTTGAACCGGAGAGGTACTACGAGCAGTACTTC.